The rows below give T cell receptor beta chains drawn from one sample of a study of T cell changes during pregnancy in multiple sclerosis. Libraries were prepared by immunoSEQ multiplex PCR; TCRdb keeps only in-frame clonotypes and omits some of them. The sample yields around 31,000 clones, 85% to 95% seen once. The sequenced sample was CD4+ T cells from peripheral blood mononuclear cells, obtained in the first trimester of pregnancy. Receptors were obtained from a female donor with multiple sclerosis, enrolled in a pregnancy study. Each CDR3 is given with its conserved first and last residue. Fields, in order: J gene, V gene, clone size, D gene, CDR3 protein, CDR3 DNA. A D gene is named only where the DNA matches it firmly. Not all rows give a size; the values are once, few, many and, for expanded clones, a class.

TRBJ2-1	TRBV20-1	once	.	CSAEGYNEQFF	TGCAGTGCGGAGGGCTACAATGAGCAGTTCTTC
TRBJ2-1	TRBV14	.	TRBD2	CASSHPGPSSGGLDEQFF	TGTGCCAGCAGCCACCCCGGCCCCTCTAGCGGGGGGTTGGATGAGCAGTTCTTC
TRBJ1-1	TRBV12-5	.	.	CASGLAQNTEAFF	TGTGCTAGTGGTTTAGCCCAGAACACTGAAGCTTTCTTT
TRBJ1-4	TRBV2	.	.	CASSERGTEKLFF	TGTGCCAGCAGTGAAAGGGGGACTGAAAAACTGTTTTTT
TRBJ2-7	TRBV14	.	.	CASSPRRVRSSEQYF	TGTGCCAGCAGCCCGCGACGGGTCCGGTCGTCTGAGCAGTACTTC
TRBJ1-1	TRBV5-6	few	TRBD1	CASSSDRGRSAFF	TGTGCCAGCAGCTCGGACAGGGGGCGATCGGCTTTCTTT
TRBJ2-5	TRBV4-2	.	TRBD2	CASSRGEGRVQETQYF	TGTGCCAGCAGCCGAGGGGAGGGCAGGGTCCAAGAGACCCAGTACTTC
TRBJ1-2	TRBV19	.	TRBD1	CAASGQENYGYTF	TGTGCCGCCTCCGGACAGGAGAACTATGGCTACACCTTC
TRBJ1-1	TRBV29-1	once	TRBD1	CSVALPGQPNTEAFF	TGCAGCGTAGCCCTTCCGGGACAGCCGAACACTGAAGCTTTCTTT
TRBJ2-1	TRBV5-4	.	TRBD1	CASSWADRGREQFF	TGTGCCAGCAGCTGGGCGGACAGGGGGCGTGAGCAGTTCTTC
TRBJ2-3	TRBV6-1	.	TRBD2	CAGGETDTQYF	TGTGCGGGGGGGGAGACAGATACGCAGTATTTT
TRBJ2-7	TRBV6-5	.	TRBD1	CASSRGTAQFYEQYF	TGTGCCAGCAGTCGAGGGACAGCTCAATTCTACGAGCAGTACTTC
TRBJ1-2	TRBV28	.	TRBD1	CASSLVGTGTLWGYTF	TGTGCCAGCAGTTTAGTTGGGACAGGGACGCTTTGGGGCTACACCTTC
TRBJ2-6	TRBV7-3	.	.	CASTRSGANVLTF	TGTGCCAGCACCAGATCAGGGGCCAACGTCCTGACTTTC
TRBJ2-1	TRBV5-1	.	TRBD2	CASSFQTSGGEAFF	TGCGCCAGCAGCTTTCAGACTAGCGGGGGGGAGGCGTTCTTC
TRBJ2-7	TRBV16	.	TRBD2	CASSPSREGEQYF	TGTGCCAGCAGCCCGTCCCGGGAGGGCGAGCAGTACTTC
TRBJ2-2	TRBV11-2	.	.	CASNQGTANTGELFF	TGTGCCAGCAACCAGGGGACGGCGAACACCGGGGAGCTGTTTTTT
TRBJ2-5	TRBV18	.	.	CASSQTGGQETQYF	TGTGCCAGCTCACAAACTGGGGGGCAAGAGACCCAGTACTTC
TRBJ1-2	TRBV5-6	.	TRBD1	CASSLSGTGHGYTF	TGTGCCAGCAGCCTGTCCGGGACAGGGCATGGCTACACCTTC
TRBJ2-3	TRBV11-2	.	.	CASSHTDTQYF	TGTGCCAGCAGCCACACAGATACGCAGTATTTT
TRBJ1-2	TRBV2	.	.	CASTRDTLGGYTF	TGTGCCAGCACCCGGGACACCCTCGGAGGCTACACCTTC
TRBJ2-3	TRBV7-9	.	TRBD2	CASSHGTRYTQYF	TGTGCCAGCAGCCATGGGACTAGATATACGCAGTATTTT
TRBJ1-1	TRBV4-1	.	.	CASSQDNYRVGTEAFF	TGCGCCAGCAGCCAAGACAATTACAGGGTTGGGACTGAAGCTTTCTTT
TRBJ2-7	TRBV11-3	.	.	CASSSPAGRTYF	TGTGCCAGCAGCTCACCGGCGGGGCGAACCTACTTC
TRBJ1-1	TRBV4-2	.	TRBD1	CASSQAQGAGAFF	TGTGCCAGCAGCCAAGCCCAGGGGGCCGGAGCTTTCTTT
TRBJ1-5	TRBV4-1	.	TRBD1	CASSPGQGRSDQPQHF	TGCGCCAGCAGCCCGGGACAGGGAAGAAGCGATCAGCCCCAGCATTTT
TRBJ1-2	TRBV18	.	.	CASSPPGANYGYTF	TGTGCCAGCTCACCACCGGGGGCAAACTATGGCTACACCTTC
TRBJ2-6	TRBV30	.	.	CAWIARYSGANVLTF	TGTGCCTGGATAGCGAGGTACTCTGGGGCCAACGTCCTGACTTTC
TRBJ1-4	TRBV7-2	.	.	CATRWGGAPNEKLFF	TGTGCCACCCGTTGGGGCGGGGCGCCTAATGAAAAACTGTTTTTT